This TCR beta chain was recorded in a study of blood T cell repertoires in COVID-19. A few counts support this clone. Per the authors' pipeline: The assay estimated nucleated cells by amplifying reference gene primers. The data were produced by immunoSEQ multiplex PCR, yet TCRdb's version contains in-frame clones alone and is incomplete. V, J and clone size derive from that table, while D and trimming were established from the DNA sequence. The data show under 85,000 clones, around 83% seen once. From germline, CDR1 is MDHEN and CDR2 SYDVKM. This CDR3 region has 17 residues. Trimming took 5 bases from V and 14 from J, leaving 31 bases between them.

The receptor was isolated from a man between 45 and 60 years old with acute or convalescent COVID-19. V usage is TRBV28 and J usage is TRBJ2-1; D perhaps matches TRBD1 (5 bases). Sequencing input: peripheral blood. The CDR3 is CASSPSPGKLHEKSEFF. The CDR3, as DNA: TGTGCCAGCAGTCCGTCCCCAGGGAAACTGCATGAAAAATCGGAGTTCTTC.